This record covers a single T cell receptor beta chain. The entry originates in a study of blood T cell repertoires in COVID-19. About the research overall: Collection of acute and convalescent COVID-19 samples took place in the United States, Italy and Spain. Sources were T cells, B-cell-depleted T cells, or PBMCs; the material itself was cDNA or gDNA.

Original methodology: Scientists estimated how many nucleated cells there were by amplifying reference gene primers. Assay used: immunoSEQ multiplex PCR; TCRdb lists only in-frame clones, some missing. That table furnishes V, J and clone size, whereas the DNA furnished D and trimming. The sample has 80,000 to 100,000 clones, roughly 70% seen once. Trimming removed 1 base from V and 2 bases from J, with 11 bases in between. The CDR3 has 16 amino acids. Germline V gives CDR1 SGHTA, CDR2 FQGTGA. Seattle patient enrollment occurred during active infection, with longitudinal follow-up thereafter. The clonotype comes from a man between 65 and 85 years old with COVID-19, enrolled during active disease. Sequenced: peripheral blood. The chain has TRBV7-3 and TRBJ2-2, with TRBD1 as a possible D gene (6 bases). The CDR3 reads CASSLIRTVNTGELFF. CDR3 coding DNA: TGTGCCAGCAGCTTAATTCGGACAGTCAACACCGGGGAGCTGTTTTTT.